Presented here are 29 T cell receptor beta chains from one specimen sequenced in a study of OX40 agonist ivuxolimab in advanced cancers. The repertoire was sequenced with immunoSEQ multiplex PCR; TCRdb's copy has only in-frame clones and lacks some. The sample holds about 46,000 clones; about 74% are singletons and the top ten take around 2.7%. Sequenced here: CD4+ or CD8+ T cells sorted from blood, sampled in a trial of the OX40 agonist ivuxolimab. The receptors were gathered from an adult with an advanced solid tumor such as melanoma, head and neck, liver or kidney cancer.

The genes are TRBV5-1 and TRBJ1-6, with a weak D call TRBD1 (5 bases). This CDR3 has 17 residues. CDR1 and CDR2 (germline): SGHRS, YFSETQ. Trimming pared 0 bases from V and 6 bases from J, leaving 16 bases between. The CDR3 DNA is TGCGCCAGCAGCTTGGGGCAGGGTGCCCTCGGTAATTCACCCCTCCACTTT. Protein: CASSLGQGALGNSPLHF.

This sequence joins TRBV9 and TRBJ2-3; 7 nucleotides line up with TRBD2. The germline gives CDR1 SGDLS, CDR2 YYNGEE. This CDR3 has 14 residues. Trimming at V came to 6 bases and at J to 4 bases, leaving 8 bases not matched to a gene. The CDR3 loop is CASTLTSGADTQYF. In DNA form, the CDR3 reads TGTGCCAGCACCCTGACCAGCGGGGCAGATACGCAGTATTTT.

This clone was seen more than once but under ten times. The gene calls are TRBV6-5 and TRBJ1-2, with a possible D match to TRBD1 (6 bases). Germline V gives CDR1 MNHEY, CDR2 SVGAGI. CDR3 size: 15 residues. Trimming removed 7 bases at V and 4 bases at J, with 19 bases between. The CDR3 DNA is TGTGCCAGCACTCAGGGTCCCGGGGGCGGCTATGGCTACACCTTC. As protein: CASTQGPGGGYGYTF.

The chain recombines TRBV28 with TRBJ1-2, with a tentative D call TRBD1 (5 bases). This CDR3 has 13 residues. Germline CDR1 is MDHEN and CDR2 is SYDVKM. The V end lost 11 bases, the J end lost 4 bases, and 17 bases lay between the germline ends. CDR3 region: CAGTDREFYGYTF. The CDR3 coding sequence is TGTGCCGGCACAGACAGAGAGTTCTATGGCTACACCTTC.

The rearrangement links TRBV15 to TRBJ1-3; D remains unclear. From germline, CDR1 is LNHNV and CDR2 YYDKDF (reference sequence). CDR3 size: 15 residues. V was trimmed by 5 bases and J by 3 bases, leaving 14 bases between them. CDR3 region: CATSGGRALGNTIYF. CDR3 DNA: TGTGCCACCAGCGGAGGGAGGGCGCTTGGAAACACCATATATTTT.

This chain joins TRBV9 and TRBJ2-5, with D maybe TRBD1 (5 bases). Germline V gene lookup returns CDR1 SGDLS and CDR2 YYNGEE. V was clipped by 0 bases and J by 3 bases, with 12 bases between them. This CDR3 comprises 15 residues. The CDR3 spells CASSVGPGPEETQYF. CDR3 coding DNA: TGTGCCAGCAGCGTAGGTCCAGGGCCAGAAGAGACCCAGTACTTC.

The genes are TRBV6-6 and TRBJ2-7; TRBD1 might be the D (5 bases). There are 13 residues in the CDR3. The V end was cut by 4 bases, the J end by 6 bases, with 13 bases between. Germline CDR1 reads MNHNY; CDR2 reads SVGAGI (reference sequence). The CDR3 reads CASSSDRGSEQYF. DNA for the CDR3: TGTGCCAGCAGTTCCGACAGAGGCAGCGAGCAGTACTTC.

This clone occurred a few times. Other nucleotide sequences in the sample specify the same CDR3. The rearrangement joins TRBV27 to TRBJ2-5, with D possibly matching TRBD2 (6 bases). Germline CDR1 and CDR2: MNHEY and SMNVEV (reference sequence). The V gene lost 2 bases and the J gene lost 1 base, with 8 bases spanning the gap. The CDR3 runs to 14 residues. CDR3 sequence reads: CASSLRGGQETQYF. CDR3 nucleotide sequence: TGTGCCAGCAGTTTAAGGGGAGGCCAAGAGACCCAGTACTTC.

The chain has TRBV28 and TRBJ2-1; 11 nucleotides line up with TRBD2. Germline values: CDR1 MDHEN, CDR2 SYDVKM. This CDR3 is 15 amino acids long. V trimming: 0 bases; J trimming: 7 bases; junction bases outside the gene matches: 2. CDR3 protein: CASSLWASGRNEQFF. The CDR3, as DNA: TGTGCCAGCAGTTTATGGGCTAGCGGGAGGAATGAGCAGTTCTTC.

The rearrangement links TRBV9 to TRBJ1-1; 7 bases map to TRBD1. This CDR3 has 16 amino acids. Germline V lookup: CDR1 SGDLS, CDR2 YYNGEE. V was clipped by 4 bases and J by 5 bases; unmatched bases: 14. The CDR3 DNA reads as TGTGCCAGCAGCTTCTCATGGGAGGGGGCGAATACTGAAGCTTTCTTT. As protein: CASSFSWEGANTEAFF.

This clone was recorded only once. V usage is TRBV28 and J usage is TRBJ1-5; 9 nucleotides match TRBD1. J lost 0 bases, V lost 5 bases, and 14 bases had no gene match. CDR1 MDHEN and CDR2 SYDVKM come from the germline V gene. The CDR3 has 19 residues. The CDR3 region has the DNA TGTGCCAGCAGTACCTACTGGACAGGGGTGGTTTTTAGCAATCAGCCCCAGCATTTT. Translating gives CASSTYWTGVVFSNQPQHF.

The V call is TRBV7-9, the J call TRBJ2-2, with a weak D call TRBD1 (6 bases). Germline V gene lookup returns CDR1 SEHNR and CDR2 FQNEAQ (reference sequence). CDR3 size: 15 residues. The V end was cut by 5 bases, the J end by 6 bases, with 16 bases between. The DNA of the CDR3 is TGTGCCAGCAGCCACCCGCGCGCAGGGGCCGGGGAGCTGTTTTTT. As protein: CASSHPRAGAGELFF.

The rearrangement joins TRBV5-1 to TRBJ2-1; tentative D call: TRBD1 (5 bases). The CDR3 sequence is 15 residues long. The germline V gene encodes CDR1 SGHRS and CDR2 YFSETQ. Trimming took 2 bases from V and 5 from J, leaving 14 bases between them. The CDR3 is CASSFGPGLHNEQFF. The CDR3 DNA reads TGCGCCAGCAGCTTCGGTCCAGGGCTCCACAATGAGCAGTTCTTC.

The chain combines TRBV9 with TRBJ2-3, with 13 bases matching TRBD2. The V gene's germline CDR1 is SGDLS and CDR2 YYNGEE. The V segment lost 4 bases and the J segment 3 bases; nucleotides outside the gene matches: 14. The CDR3 has 19 residues. The CDR3 protein is CASSPINYRTSGSTDTQYF. The CDR3 coding sequence is TGTGCCAGCAGCCCCATCAACTACCGGACTAGCGGGAGTACAGATACGCAGTATTTT.

V gene TRBV6-6 combines with J gene TRBJ2-1, with 16 bases identical to TRBD2. CDR1 MNHNY and CDR2 SVGAGI come from the germline V gene (reference sequence). The length of the CDR3 is 16 residues. V shed 2 bases and J 9 bases; nucleotides not matched to a gene: 4. The CDR3: CASSYDGTSGRGEQFF. As DNA, the CDR3 is TGTGCCAGCAGTTACGACGGGACTAGCGGGAGGGGTGAGCAGTTCTTC.

The chain is built from TRBV19 and TRBJ1-6; D is unresolved. In germline, CDR1 is LNHDA, CDR2 SQIVND (reference sequence). The V end was cut by 0 bases, the J end by 7 bases, with 10 bases between. The CDR3 is 15 amino acids. CDR3: CASSIDEGENSPLHF. The CDR3 nucleotides are TGTGCCAGTAGTATAGACGAGGGAGAGAATTCACCCCTCCACTTT.

The chain couples TRBV30 to TRBJ2-5, with TRBD2 matching 12 bases. The CDR3 contains 17 residues. The junction had 17 bases not matched to a gene; V was cut back by 7 bases and J by 5 bases. Germline CDR1 is GTSNPN and CDR2 is SVGIG (reference sequence). The DNA of the CDR3 is TGTGCCTTCATACCAGGGACTAGCGGGCCCTCAGGGGAGACCCAGTACTTC. As protein: CAFIPGTSGPSGETQYF.

The J gene is TRBJ1-4, the V gene TRBV27; 9 bases map to TRBD1. This CDR3 has 14 residues. Germline CDR1 is MNHEY and CDR2 is SMNVEV (reference sequence). V shed 4 bases, J shed 8 bases, and the junction held 5 bases outside the gene matches. Written as DNA, the CDR3 is TGTGCCAGCAGTTGGACAGGGGTGGGAGAAAAACTGTTTTTT. The encoded protein is CASSWTGVGEKLFF.

The rearrangement uses TRBV7-9 and TRBJ2-7; tentative D call: TRBD2 (6 bases). This CDR3 region has 12 residues. Deletions cut 4 bases from V and 4 bases from J, with 8 bases between. Per the germline V gene, CDR1 is SEHNR and CDR2 is FQNEAQ (reference sequence). The CDR3 nucleotides read TGTGCCAGCAGCTATGGAGGGTACGAGCAGTACTTC. Translating it yields CASSYGGYEQYF.

The gene calls are TRBV9 and TRBJ2-3, with 8 nucleotides matching TRBD1. This CDR3 is built from 15 residues. V was pared by 4 bases and J by 0 bases, with 4 bases of the junction left unmatched. Germline V gives CDR1 SGDLS, CDR2 YYNGEE. The CDR3 coding sequence is TGTGCCAGCAGCCAGCGACAGGGGAGCACAGATACGCAGTATTTT. It specifies CASSQRQGSTDTQYF.

The V and J genes are TRBV6-4 and TRBJ1-1; D unresolved. Between the trimmed V and J ends, which lost 6 bases and 3 bases, there was a span of 11 bases. CDR3 size: 13 residues. In germline, CDR1 is MRHNA, CDR2 SNTAGT. The CDR3 spells CASSRTWDTEAFF. In nucleotides, the CDR3 is TGTGCCAGCAGCCGGACCTGGGACACTGAAGCTTTCTTT.

This clone occurred once. The rearrangement links TRBV7-9 to TRBJ2-1; D unclear. With 10 bases removed from V and 7 bases from J, the gap between germline ends came to 14 bases. This CDR3 has 12 residues. Per germline, CDR1 SEHNR and CDR2 FQNEAQ (reference sequence). The CDR3 here is CAITLGRNEQFF. The CDR3 bases are TGTGCCATTACGCTTGGAAGGAATGAGCAGTTCTTC.

This clone was recorded only once. This chain links TRBV18 with TRBJ1-1, with D unclear. The germline V and J ends were trimmed by 3 bases and 3 bases, with 11 bases remaining between them. CDR3 length equals 14 residues. Germline V gives CDR1 KGHSH, CDR2 LQKENI. CDR3 residues: CASSPSYSYTEAFF. The CDR3 DNA sequence: TGTGCCAGCTCACCCTCCTACAGCTACACTGAAGCTTTCTTT.

The rearrangement joins TRBV7-3 to TRBJ2-5; 8 nucleotides align to TRBD1. The CDR3 length is 15 residues. The trim removed 0 bases at V and 0 bases at J, leaving 0 bases unmatched. The germline V gene encodes CDR1 SGHTA and CDR2 FQGTGA. This CDR3 is CASSLTGQDQETQYF. DNA for the CDR3: TGTGCCAGCAGCTTAACGGGACAGGACCAAGAGACCCAGTACTTC.

Only a few counts were recorded for this clone. This chain uses TRBV15 with TRBJ1-2, with no clear D. Germline V gives CDR1 LNHNV, CDR2 YYDKDF (reference sequence). Trimming pared 0 bases from V and 1 base from J, leaving 6 bases between. The CDR3 runs 14 residues. CDR3 sequence (DNA): TGTGCCACCAGCAGAGATAGGAGTAACTATGGCTACACCTTC. Encoded protein: CATSRDRSNYGYTF. The whole variable domain, remainder taken from reference TRBV15 and TRBJ1-2, is DAMVIQNPRYQVTQFGKPVTLSCSQTLNHNVMYWYQQKSSQAPKLLFHYYDKDFNNEADTPDNFQSRRPNTSFCFLDIRSPGLGDTAMYLCATSRDRSNYGYTFGSGTRLTVV.

Concerning this clone itself: The junction differs from germline at one of its ends, possibly a read error. The J gene is TRBJ1-2, the V gene TRBV6-1; no definite D call. This CDR3 comprises 12 residues. Germline V gene data show CDR1 as MNHNS and CDR2 as SASEGT. In nucleotides, the CDR3 is TGTGCTAGCAAGACAACGTTCTATGGCTACACCTTC. It yields the protein CASKTTFYGYTF.

The rearrangement links TRBV2 to TRBJ2-6, with D possibly matching TRBD1 (5 bases). Trimming took off 6 bases at V and 2 bases at J, with 11 bases between the two ends. Per the germline V gene, CDR1 is SNHLY and CDR2 is FYNNEI. There are 15 residues in the CDR3. For the CDR3, the DNA is TGTGCCAGCAGCAGAGACAGTACTGGGGCCAACGTCCTGACTTTC. Translated, it gives CASSRDSTGANVLTF.

This clone was found a few times. This chain connects TRBV6-6 to TRBJ2-2; D is unclear. The CDR3 spans 14 residues. Between the trimmed V and J ends, which lost 0 bases and 6 bases, there was a span of 8 bases. CDR1 and CDR2 (germline): MNHNY, SVGAGI (reference sequence). This chain's CDR3 is CASSYSRSAGELFF. The CDR3 coding sequence is TGTGCCAGCAGTTACTCGAGATCGGCCGGGGAGCTGTTTTTT.

The gene calls are TRBV2 and TRBJ2-5; TRBD2 matches 9 bases. Per the germline V gene, CDR1 is SNHLY and CDR2 is FYNNEI. V shed 4 bases and J 2 bases; nucleotides not matched to a gene: 2. The CDR3 has 14 residues. The CDR3 DNA is TGTGCCAGCAGTGTAGGACTAGCGCAAGAGACCCAGTACTTC. This gives the protein CASSVGLAQETQYF.